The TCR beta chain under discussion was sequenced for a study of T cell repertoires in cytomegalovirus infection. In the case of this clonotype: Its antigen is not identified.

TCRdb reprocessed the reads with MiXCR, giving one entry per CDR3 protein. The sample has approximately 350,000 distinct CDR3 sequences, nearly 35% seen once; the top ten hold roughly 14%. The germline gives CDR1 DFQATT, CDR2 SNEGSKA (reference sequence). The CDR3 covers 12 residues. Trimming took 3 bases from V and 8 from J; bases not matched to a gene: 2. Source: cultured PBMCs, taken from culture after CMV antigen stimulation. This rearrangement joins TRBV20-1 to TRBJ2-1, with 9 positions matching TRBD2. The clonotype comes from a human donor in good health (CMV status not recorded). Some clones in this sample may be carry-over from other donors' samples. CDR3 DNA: TGCAGTGCTAGTAGACTAGCGGATGAGCAGTTCTTC. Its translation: CSASRLADEQFF.